The present entry profiles one TCR beta chain with its context. Its antigen remains unknown. The data are from a study of shared clonotypes between healthy human individuals. General observations from the study: Compared with memory subsets, naive subsets generally had larger estimated richness.

Here immunoSEQ multiplex PCR was the method, and the copy in TCRdb shows in-frame clones only, minus some. The sample has 2 million to 3 million clones; 93% are singletons. The V and J ends lost 0 bases and 7 bases, in that order; junction bases with no gene match: 10. The germline V gene has CDR1 SGHNT and CDR2 YYREEE (reference sequence). There are 17 residues in the CDR3. This rearrangement joins TRBV5-4 to TRBJ2-4; 10 bases are a match to TRBD2. This TCR was sampled from a man younger than 35 in good health. Some clones in this sample may be carry-over from other donors' samples. What was sequenced was naive CD4+ T cells from PBMCs. Noted subset: CD45RA+ positively selected. The CDR3 DNA sequence: TGTGCCAGCAGCTTGGGGGTATCTAGCGGGAGTTACAACATTCAGTACTTC. It yields the protein CASSLGVSSGSYNIQYF.